The 21 T cell receptor beta chains listed next were all sequenced from one sample in a study of shared clonotypes between healthy human individuals. TCRdb's table, derived via immunoSEQ multiplex PCR, lists solely in-frame clones and lacks some. Among hundreds of thousands of clones listed, about four fifths were seen once. Sequenced input: PBMCs. All receptors come from a woman between 40 and 50 years old in good health. Some clones in this sample may be carry-over from other donors' samples.

V is TRBV5-6 and J is TRBJ2-7; 7 bases align to TRBD1. Trimming took 1 base from V and 1 from J; bases not matched to a gene: 2. This CDR3 spans 14 amino acids. Germline CDR1 SGHDT, CDR2 YYEEEE. In DNA, the CDR3 is TGTGCCAGCAGCTTGCGGACAGGATCCTACGAGCAGTACTTC. The encoded protein is CASSLRTGSYEQYF.

V is TRBV30 and J is TRBJ2-7, with 7 bases aligning to TRBD1. Germline V gene data show CDR1 as GTSNPN and CDR2 as SVGIG (reference sequence). The J segment lost 6 bases and the V segment lost 3 bases, leaving 14 bases of the junction unmatched. The CDR3 spans 15 residues. CDR3: CAWRKTGSRVGEQYF. The CDR3 DNA reads TGTGCCTGGAGAAAGACAGGGAGTAGGGTTGGCGAGCAGTACTTC.

Of note for this clone: The sample carries other DNA sequences with the same CDR3. V usage is TRBV6-1 and J usage is TRBJ2-7; D call uncertain. CDR3 length: 12 residues. Germline V CDR1 and CDR2: MNHNS, SASEGT. With 1 base removed from V and 4 bases from J, the gap between germline ends came to 5 bases. The CDR3 nucleotides are TGTGCCAGCAGTGAAGGGGGATACGAGCAGTACTTC. Residues: CASSEGGYEQYF.

The chain links TRBV28 to TRBJ2-3; 13 bases fit TRBD2. The V gene's germline CDR1 is MDHEN and CDR2 SYDVKM. The trim removed 5 bases at V and 6 bases at J, leaving 8 bases unmatched. The CDR3 has 16 amino acids. CDR3 in DNA: TGTGCCAGCAGTCCCGGACTAGCGGGAGTTGGGGATACGCAGTATTTT. This codes for CASSPGLAGVGDTQYF.

The genes are TRBV29-1 and TRBJ1-3; no clear D. V was pared by 3 bases and J by 0 bases, with 6 bases between. The CDR3 contains 13 residues. Per the germline V gene, CDR1 is SQVTM and CDR2 is ANQGSEA. The CDR3 bases are TGCAGCGTTGAGAGAGACTCTGGAAACACCATATATTTT. Amino acid sequence: CSVERDSGNTIYF.

This chain's CDR3 is CASSTSPTSGPYNEQFF. Here the CDR3 DNA reads TGTGCCAGTAGTACCTCCCCGACTAGCGGACCTTACAATGAGCAGTTCTTC. The chain joins TRBV19 to TRBJ2-1; 9 positions agree with TRBD2. V trimming: 4 bases; J trimming: 4 bases; junction bases outside the gene matches: 11. The CDR3 spans 17 residues. Germline CDR1 LNHDA, CDR2 SQIVND (reference sequence).

V usage is TRBV6-5 and J usage is TRBJ1-2, with 9 bases fitting TRBD1. Germline CDR1 and CDR2: MNHEY and SVGAGI. This CDR3 spans 14 amino acids. V was clipped by 2 bases and J by 3 bases; unmatched bases: 1. CDR3 amino acids: CASSYGTGYYGYTF. CDR3 nucleotide sequence: TGTGCCAGCAGTTACGGGACAGGGTACTATGGCTACACCTTC.

The chain recombines TRBV19 with TRBJ2-3; unclear D gene. Trimming left V 6 bases short and J 2 bases short, with 15 bases between. The CDR3 length is 15 residues. CDR1 is LNHDA and CDR2 is SQIVND in the germline V gene (reference sequence). The CDR3 loop reads CASRPSRVYTDTQYF. DNA of the CDR3: TGTGCCAGTAGGCCCTCCCGGGTCTACACAGATACGCAGTATTTT.

For this clone: Compared with germline, one end of the junction differs, possibly owing to a read error. The chain couples TRBV13 to TRBJ1-3; 9 nucleotides line up with TRBD1. Germline CDR1 reads PRHDT; CDR2 reads FYEKMQ (reference sequence). The CDR3 runs 15 residues. In DNA form, the CDR3 reads TGTGCCAGCAGCCCCCCGGGACAGGGTGGATACACCATATATTTT. It specifies CASSPPGQGGYTIYF. Using reference TRBV13 and TRBJ1-3 for the parts outside the CDR3, the full variable domain is AAGVIQSPRHLIKEKRETATLKCYPIPRHDTVYWYQQGPGQDPQFLISFYEKMQSDKGSIPDRFSAQQFSDYHSELNMSSLELGDSALYFCASSPPGQGGYTIYFGEGSWLTVV.

The chain carries TRBV7-2 and TRBJ2-3, with D possibly being TRBD2 (5 bases). Germline values: CDR1 SGHTA, CDR2 FQGNSA. V was trimmed by 3 bases and J by 6 bases, leaving 10 bases between them. The CDR3 runs 13 residues. CDR3 protein: CASSLELGDTQYF. CDR3 nucleotides: TGTGCCAGCAGCTTGGAACTAGGCGATACGCAGTATTTT. Filled out from reference TRBV7-2 and TRBJ2-3, the complete variable domain reads GAGVSQSPSNKVTEKGKDVELRCDPISGHTALYWYRQSLGQGLEFLIYFQGNSAPDKSGLPSDRFSAERTGGSVSTLTIQRTQQEDSAVYLCASSLELGDTQYFGPGTRLTVL.

CDR3 sequence: CASSPAGRGEQYF. DNA of the CDR3: TGTGCCAGCAGCCCCGCGGGGAGGGGAGAGCAGTACTTC. The chain couples TRBV28 to TRBJ2-5; 7 nucleotides agree with TRBD2. J gave up 11 bases and V 6 bases, and 12 bases lay outside the gene matches. Germline V gene sequence: CDR1 MDHEN, CDR2 SYDVKM. CDR3 length: 13 amino acids.

The chain joins TRBV6-4 to TRBJ2-7, with TRBD2 identical over 7 bases. With 4 bases clipped from V and 0 bases from J, the junction kept 3 bases outside the gene matches. Per germline, CDR1 MRHNA and CDR2 SNTAGT. This CDR3 is 14 amino acids long. CDR3 region: CASSGGTNSYEQYF. CDR3 DNA sequence: TGTGCCAGCAGTGGGGGGACTAACTCCTACGAGCAGTACTTC.

The chain carries TRBV27 and TRBJ2-7, with 7 nucleotides matching TRBD2. V shed 3 bases and J 0 bases; nucleotides not matched to a gene: 2. The germline gives CDR1 MNHEY, CDR2 SMNVEV (reference sequence). CDR3 size: 14 residues. The CDR3 region has the DNA TGTGCCAGCAGTTTTTCGGGGGGCTCCTACGAGCAGTACTTC. It yields the protein CASSFSGGSYEQYF.

The chain employs TRBV2 and TRBJ1-1; 8 positions agree with TRBD1. Germline trimming cut 3 bases from V and 5 bases from J; bases unmatched to any gene: 5. CDR1 SNHLY and CDR2 FYNNEI come from the germline V gene. The CDR3 is 14 residues long. Here the CDR3 reads CASSDLGQGTEAFF. Here the CDR3 DNA reads TGTGCCAGCAGTGACCTCGGACAGGGAACTGAAGCTTTCTTT.

This chain links TRBV28 with TRBJ1-1; unclear D gene. Per the germline V gene, CDR1 is MDHEN and CDR2 is SYDVKM. This CDR3 is built from 12 residues. Between the trimmed V and J ends, which lost 6 bases and 4 bases, there was a span of 9 bases. The CDR3 is CASSSTLTEAFF. CDR3 sequence (DNA): TGTGCCAGCAGCTCCACGCTCACTGAAGCTTTCTTT.

The rearrangement links TRBV14 to TRBJ1-1; D is undetermined. The ends were cut back, 4 bases at V and 6 bases at J, with 12 bases in the middle. Germline V lookup: CDR1 SGHDN, CDR2 FVKESK. This CDR3 is 13 amino acids long. CDR3: CASSLEVAPEAFF. In DNA, the CDR3 is TGTGCCAGCAGCCTAGAAGTGGCCCCTGAAGCTTTCTTT.

The chain combines TRBV10-2 with TRBJ2-3, with D maybe TRBD2 (6 bases). Germline CDR1 reads WSHSY; CDR2 reads SAAADI. With 6 bases removed from V and 5 bases from J, the gap between germline ends came to 12 bases. This CDR3 has 13 residues. The CDR3 reads CASRTMGGDTQYF. DNA of the CDR3: TGCGCCAGCAGGACGATGGGGGGAGATACGCAGTATTTT.

The rearrangement links TRBV5-1 to TRBJ2-2, with 11 bases identical to TRBD2. CDR3 length: 16 residues. The trim removed 4 bases at V and 1 base at J, leaving 3 bases unmatched. Germline values: CDR1 SGHRS, CDR2 YFSETQ. This CDR3 reads CASSPLAGGNTGELFF. The CDR3 coding sequence is TGCGCCAGCAGCCCGCTAGCGGGGGGGAACACCGGGGAGCTGTTTTTT.

This chain links TRBV27 with TRBJ2-3; D is undetermined. The germline CDR1 and CDR2 sequences are MNHEY and SMNVEV (reference sequence). This CDR3 has 12 residues. The ends were cut back, 2 bases at V and 5 bases at J, with 5 bases in the middle. The CDR3 is CASSLLGDTQYF. Here the CDR3 DNA reads TGTGCCAGCAGTTTACTAGGAGATACGCAGTATTTT.

This clone was recorded many times. Other nucleotide sequences in the sample specify the same CDR3. This CDR3 is CASSVEGTRGDTQYF. In DNA, the CDR3 is TGTGCCAGCAGCGTAGAGGGTACCAGGGGAGATACGCAGTATTTT. J is TRBJ2-3 and V is TRBV9, with D tentatively TRBD1 (6 bases). This CDR3 spans 15 amino acids. With 0 bases removed from V and 5 bases from J, the gap between germline ends came to 13 bases. Germline-derived CDR1 and CDR2 are SGDLS and YYNGEE.

The rearrangement uses TRBV30 and TRBJ1-1; D unclear. CDR3 length equals 13 residues. Germline lookup yields CDR1 GTSNPN and CDR2 SVGIG (reference sequence). V lost 0 bases, J lost 2 bases, and 7 bases lay in between. This CDR3 reads CAWSVSVNTEAFF. CDR3 nucleotide sequence: TGTGCCTGGAGTGTCTCCGTTAACACTGAAGCTTTCTTT.